A single sample is the source of the 18 T cell receptor beta chains below, sequenced in a study of cytomegalovirus exposure and HLA in healthy donors. The PCR contained 60 Vbeta and 13 Jbeta primers. Libraries were prepared by immunoSEQ multiplex PCR; TCRdb keeps only in-frame clonotypes and omits some of them. The sample shows fewer than 25,000 clones, about 84% of them seen only once. The sequenced sample consisted of PBMCs. The receptor source for this set is a human donor in good health.

The V call is TRBV11-1, the J call TRBJ1-1; TRBD1 agrees at 7 bases. Germline CDR1 reads SGHAT; CDR2 reads FQDESV (reference sequence). V shed 4 bases and J 4 bases; nucleotides not matched to a gene: 9. The CDR3 spans 15 residues. The CDR3 region has the DNA TGTGCCAGCAGCTGGGGGGCAGGGGGGAGCACTGAAGCTTTCTTT. This gives the protein CASSWGAGGSTEAFF.

The gene calls are TRBV7-9 and TRBJ1-4; a weak D match, TRBD1 (5 bases). The V gene's germline CDR1 is SEHNR and CDR2 FQNEAQ (reference sequence). The CDR3 covers 15 residues. Trimming cost V 8 bases and J 8 bases, with 21 bases left between them. The CDR3 bases are TGTGCCAGCTCCCCCCCAGCGGGGCTGAAGGAAAAACTGTTTTTT. Protein: CASSPPAGLKEKLFF.

The chain uses TRBV30 and TRBJ1-3; a weak D match, TRBD1 (5 bases). Germline CDR1 is GTSNPN and CDR2 is SVGIG (reference sequence). Trimming shortened V by 2 bases and J by 2 bases, and 7 bases separated the two germline ends. This CDR3 is built from 13 residues. The CDR3 DNA follows: TGTGCCTGGAGTTCAGGGACTGGAAACACCATATATTTT. This codes for CAWSSGTGNTIYF.

The chain carries TRBV7-9 and TRBJ2-3; D uncertain. The CDR3 is 13 residues long. Trimming removed 3 bases at V and 6 bases at J, with 10 bases between. Germline V CDR1 and CDR2: SEHNR, FQNEAQ (reference sequence). CDR3 sequence (DNA): TGTGCCAGCAGCTTTTCGGGTACCGATACGCAGTATTTT. Encoded protein: CASSFSGTDTQYF. Together with reference TRBV7-9 and TRBJ2-3, the CDR3 gives the full variable domain: DTGVSQNPRHKITKRGQNVTFRCDPISEHNRLYWYRQTLGQGPEFLTYFQNEAQLEKSRLLSDRFSAERPKGSFSTLEIQRTEQGDSAMYLCASSFSGTDTQYFGPGTRLTVL.

The chain employs TRBV4-2 and TRBJ2-2; TRBD2 aligns across 12 bases. CDR1 and CDR2 (germline): LGHNA, YNFKEQ. V dropped 0 bases and J dropped 6; count of bases not matched to a gene: 2. The CDR3 spans 16 residues. The CDR3 nucleotides read TGTGCCAGCAGCCAAGATTCTAGCGGGGGGGCCGGGGAGCTGTTTTTT. This translates into CASSQDSSGGAGELFF.

Only a few counts were recorded for this clone. The V and J genes are TRBV7-9 and TRBJ1-3; D not certain. This CDR3 has 14 amino acids. V was trimmed by 1 base and J by 1 base, leaving 5 bases between them. Germline V gene lookup returns CDR1 SEHNR and CDR2 FQNEAQ (reference sequence). CDR3: CASSLGQSGNTIYF. CDR3 in DNA: TGTGCCAGCAGCTTAGGACAATCTGGAAACACCATATATTTT. The variable domain in full, with the rest retrieved from reference TRBV7-9 and TRBJ1-3, is DTGVSQNPRHKITKRGQNVTFRCDPISEHNRLYWYRQTLGQGPEFLTYFQNEAQLEKSRLLSDRFSAERPKGSFSTLEIQRTEQGDSAMYLCASSLGQSGNTIYFGEGSWLTVV.

This clone was seen a single time. The chain is built from TRBV29-1 and TRBJ2-5; 7 nucleotides align to TRBD1. The CDR3 extends over 14 amino acids. J gave up 7 bases and V 0 bases, and 8 bases lay outside the gene matches. Germline CDR1 is SQVTM and CDR2 is ANQGSEA. CDR3 sequence (DNA): TGCAGCGTTGAAGAGTCTAGGGGGCTAGGGACCCAGTACTTC. This encodes CSVEESRGLGTQYF.

The genes are TRBV9 and TRBJ2-5; D is possibly TRBD2 (6 bases). The tail of the sequence fits TRBJ2-7 better, so the J call may be wrong. The CDR3 runs to 15 residues. CDR1 is SGDLS, CDR2 YYNGEE, per germline. CDR3 in amino acids: CASSVSGTSSYEQYF. The CDR3 region has the DNA TGTGCCAGCAGCGTTAGCGGTACCTCCTCCTACGAGCAGTACTTC.

The chain links TRBV6-6 to TRBJ1-1; D possibly corresponds to TRBD1 (6 bases). This CDR3 is built from 13 residues. CDR1 and CDR2 (germline): MNHNY, SVGAGI (reference sequence). With 4 bases removed from V and 3 bases from J, the gap between germline ends came to 9 bases. The CDR3 sequence: CASSFSGDTEAFF. In DNA form, the CDR3 reads TGTGCCAGCAGTTTTTCAGGGGACACTGAAGCTTTCTTT.

This sequence joins TRBV11-2 and TRBJ2-5, with 13 bases that match TRBD2. This CDR3 region has 15 residues. Germline assignment: CDR1 SGHAT and CDR2 FQNNGV. V shed 4 bases and J 3 bases; nucleotides not matched to a gene: 2. CDR3 protein: CASSSGLAGKETQYF. The CDR3 nucleotides are TGTGCCAGCAGCTCGGGACTAGCGGGGAAAGAGACCCAGTACTTC.

Regarding this clone: A read error may account for a junction end that differs from germline. The genes are TRBV28 and TRBJ1-2; D is uncertain. The germline CDR1 and CDR2 sequences are MDHEN and SYDVKM. The CDR3 consists of 12 residues. The CDR3 loop reads CASSLSNYGYTF. For the CDR3, the DNA is TGTGCCAGCAGTTTATCTAATTATGGCTACACCTTC.

V gene TRBV5-5 combines with J gene TRBJ2-5, with 8 positions matching TRBD1. The junction had 5 bases not matched to a gene; V was cut back by 2 bases and J by 5 bases. Germline V gene data show CDR1 as SGHKS and CDR2 as YYEKEE (reference sequence). The CDR3 extends over 14 amino acids. This CDR3 is CASSFSGGEETQYF. The DNA of the CDR3 is TGTGCCAGCAGCTTCTCAGGGGGCGAGGAGACCCAGTACTTC.

The genes are TRBV5-5 and TRBJ1-6, with D possibly being TRBD1 (5 bases). V lost 1 base, J lost 9 bases, and 14 bases lay in between. The CDR3 runs to 15 residues. Per germline, CDR1 SGHKS and CDR2 YYEKEE (reference sequence). CDR3 sequence (DNA): TGTGCCAGCAGCTTGTCCGGGACTAAAGGTTCACCCCTCCACTTT. The encoded protein is CASSLSGTKGSPLHF.

This clone has a single count. The chain recombines TRBV6-1 with TRBJ1-2, with a possible D match to TRBD1 (6 bases). The germline gives CDR1 MNHNS, CDR2 SASEGT. The CDR3 has 13 amino acids. V was cut by 7 bases and J by 8 bases, with 17 bases left in between. CDR3 amino acids: CASTEQGLGGYTF. CDR3 DNA: TGTGCCAGCACTGAGCAGGGGTTGGGAGGCTACACCTTC.

The chain has TRBV5-4 and TRBJ1-1; 9 positions agree with TRBD1. The CDR3 is 15 amino acids. Germline CDR1 reads SGHNT; CDR2 reads YYREEE (reference sequence). V trimming: 0 bases; J trimming: 1 base; junction bases outside the gene matches: 1. Here the CDR3 DNA reads TGTGCCAGCAGCTTGGGACAGGGGGGGAACACTGAAGCTTTCTTT. It codes for CASSLGQGGNTEAFF.

Regarding this clone: Other DNA sequences within the sample encode an identical CDR3. This chain connects TRBV19 to TRBJ1-5; D is unclear. V lost 2 bases and J lost 6, with 8 bases in between. This CDR3 contains 13 residues. CDR1 and CDR2 from the germline V gene are LNHDA and SQIVND (reference sequence). The CDR3 DNA reads TGTGCCAGTAGTATAAGTTTAGCTCAGCCCCAGCATTTT. Its protein is CASSISLAQPQHF.

The CDR3 spells CASAPLAGAEGETQYF. The CDR3 DNA reads as TGTGCCAGCGCTCCTCTAGCGGGAGCCGAGGGGGAGACCCAGTACTTC. The gene calls are TRBV10-3 and TRBJ2-5, with 10 bases aligning to TRBD2. Germline-derived CDR1 and CDR2 are ENHRY and SYGVKD. The length of the CDR3 is 16 residues. V dropped 10 bases and J dropped 5; count of bases not matched to a gene: 16.

The chain links TRBV5-4 to TRBJ2-2, with 9 positions matching TRBD1. The CDR3 extends over 15 amino acids. Germline loops: CDR1 SGHNT, CDR2 YYREEE (reference sequence). V lost 3 bases to trimming and J lost 4 bases; unmatched junction nucleotides: 4. The CDR3 coding sequence is TGTGCCAGCAGCTCCACAGGGGGCGGCACCGGGGAGCTGTTTTTT. Protein product: CASSSTGGGTGELFF.